The rows below give T cell receptor beta chains drawn from one sample of a study of blood T cells in healthy people across ages. TCRdb itself ran the 5' RACE reads through MiXCR, one entry per CDR3 protein. The sample yields around 710,000 distinct CDR3 sequences, roughly 47% seen once. Sequenced: blood. These receptors all come from a woman aged 60-70 years in good health. CDR3s include the opening cysteine and the closing phenylalanine or tryptophan. Each record gives: CDR3 DNA, CDR3 protein, J gene, D gene, V gene, clone size. D genes are given only for firm matches. The size of a clone is reported for some rows only, either as once, few or many, or as a class for expanded clones.

CDR3 DNA: TGTGCCAGCAGGCGGACGGACAGGGAGAACACTGAAGCTTTCTTT; CDR3 protein: CASRRTDRENTEAFF; J gene: TRBJ1-1; D gene: TRBD1; V gene: TRBV6-5; clone size: few
CDR3 DNA: TGCAGCGTTGAAGACCGGACAGGGAAAGCTGAAGCTTTCTTT; CDR3 protein: CSVEDRTGKAEAFF; J gene: TRBJ1-1; D gene: TRBD1; V gene: TRBV29-1; clone size: .
CDR3 DNA: TGTGCCAGCAGTTCAAACCTTAATCGTGTCTATAATTCACCCCCCCACTTT; CDR3 protein: CASSSNLNRVYNSPPHF; J gene: TRBJ1-6; D gene: .; V gene: TRBV6-6; clone size: .
CDR3 DNA: TGTGCCAGCAGCCAACGACAGATGAACACTGAAGCTTTCTTT; CDR3 protein: CASSQRQMNTEAFF; J gene: TRBJ1-1; D gene: .; V gene: TRBV3-1; clone size: .
CDR3 DNA: TGTGCCAGCAGTTTAGGGGGGACTAACTATGGCTACACCTTC; CDR3 protein: CASSLGGTNYGYTF; J gene: TRBJ1-2; D gene: .; V gene: TRBV12-3/TRBV12-4; clone size: .
CDR3 DNA: TGTGCCAGCAGCCCCTGGGAACAGGCCTCTGGGGCCAACGTCCTGACTTTC; CDR3 protein: CASSPWEQASGANVLTF; J gene: TRBJ2-6; D gene: .; V gene: TRBV3-1; clone size: .
CDR3 DNA: TGTGCCAGCATCTCTGTAGGGGACAATGAGCAGTTCTTC; CDR3 protein: CASISVGDNEQFF; J gene: TRBJ2-1; D gene: .; V gene: TRBV27; clone size: .
CDR3 DNA: TGCAGCGTCATTAGACAGGGAAACACCGGGGAGCTGTTTTTT; CDR3 protein: CSVIRQGNTGELFF; J gene: TRBJ2-2; D gene: TRBD1; V gene: TRBV29-1; clone size: .
CDR3 DNA: TGTGCCAGCAGTGACTCCGGTAGCGGGGGGTACCAAGAGACCCAGTACTTC; CDR3 protein: CASSDSGSGGYQETQYF; J gene: TRBJ2-5; D gene: TRBD2; V gene: TRBV6-4; clone size: few
CDR3 DNA: TGCAGTGCTAGCGCTGTGATCCAAGAGACCCAGTACTTC; CDR3 protein: CSASAVIQETQYF; J gene: TRBJ2-5; D gene: .; V gene: TRBV20-1; clone size: .
CDR3 DNA: TGTGCCAGCAGTTTGGATCTAGCGGGAGAACCTAATGAGCAGTTCTTC; CDR3 protein: CASSLDLAGEPNEQFF; J gene: TRBJ2-1; D gene: TRBD2; V gene: TRBV28; clone size: .
CDR3 DNA: TGTGCCAGCAGCCCACAAATCATGCTCACAGATACGCAGTATTTT; CDR3 protein: CASSPQIMLTDTQYF; J gene: TRBJ2-3; D gene: .; V gene: TRBV9; clone size: few
CDR3 DNA: TGTGCCAGCACCATAGGGTATGAGCAGTTCTTC; CDR3 protein: CASTIGYEQFF; J gene: TRBJ2-1; D gene: .; V gene: TRBV6-2/TRBV6-3; clone size: few
CDR3 DNA: TGTGCCAGCAGTTACTCTTCGCCTAGCGGGGGGGTTAGCACAGATACGCAGTATTTT; CDR3 protein: CASSYSSPSGGVSTDTQYF; J gene: TRBJ2-3; D gene: TRBD2; V gene: TRBV6-5; clone size: .
CDR3 DNA: TGTGCCAGCAGCCTAATGCCCAGGACAGGGGGCAACTATGGCTACACCTTC; CDR3 protein: CASSLMPRTGGNYGYTF; J gene: TRBJ1-2; D gene: TRBD1; V gene: TRBV6-2/TRBV6-3; clone size: few